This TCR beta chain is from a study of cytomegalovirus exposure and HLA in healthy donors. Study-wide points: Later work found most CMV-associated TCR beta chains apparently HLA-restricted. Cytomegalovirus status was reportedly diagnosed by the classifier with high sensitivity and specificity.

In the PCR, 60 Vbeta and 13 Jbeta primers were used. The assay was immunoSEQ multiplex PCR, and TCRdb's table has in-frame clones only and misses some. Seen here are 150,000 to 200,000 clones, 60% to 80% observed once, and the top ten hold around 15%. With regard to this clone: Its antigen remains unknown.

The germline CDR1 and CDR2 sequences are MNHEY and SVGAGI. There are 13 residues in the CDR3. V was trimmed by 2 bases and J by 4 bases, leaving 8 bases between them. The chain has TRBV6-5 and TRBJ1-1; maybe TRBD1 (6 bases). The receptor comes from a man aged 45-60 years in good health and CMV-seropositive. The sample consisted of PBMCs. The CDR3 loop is CASSYTGSTEAFF. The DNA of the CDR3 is TGTGCCAGCAGTTACACAGGGAGCACTGAAGCTTTCTTT.